The source of this T cell receptor beta chain is a study of cytomegalovirus exposure and HLA in healthy donors (TCRdb year 2017). Background on the whole study: The 500 to 800 repertoires of the first cohort and the 110 or so validation repertoires were produced on the same platform, according to a later analysis. The study aimed to test whether signatures of past pathogen exposure could be identified by cataloging public T cell receptors. A separate validation cohort of 100 to 150 different subjects was used in addition to the roughly 670-subject first cohort. To predict cytomegalovirus infection status, the study combined high-throughput TCR immunosequencing, statistical association of individual TCRs with disease status, and machine learning.

The receptor library was made with the immunoSEQ multiplex PCR assay. The authors processed their data as follows. To diagnose cytomegalovirus status from the catalog of TCR beta chain sequences, a statistical classification framework was built. TCRdb's version of the immuneACCESS table is confined to in-frame rearrangements and falls short of the full clone set. An unresolved V gene accounts for under half of the shortfall where checked; the remainder is of unknown origin. From that table come the V and J calls and clone size; the DNA was used to work out D and trimming. For this sample there are 200,000 to 250,000 clones; over 75% appear just once. Around 13% of the sample lies in the top ten. Comments on this clone: No cognate antigen has been identified for it. The input lacks base qualities; no much larger clone sits a single base away.

Donors formed part of the validation cohort, which comprised about 120 subjects and was distinct from the first cohort of some 700 subjects. CDR1 SGDLS and CDR2 YYNGEE were looked up in the germline V gene. Here V drops 2 bases and J drops 2 bases, and the junction holds 6 bases not matched to any gene. From cysteine to phenylalanine, the CDR3 is 16 amino acids long. The entry retains the CDR3 DNA only, 48 bases that are in frame from base 1. What the study reported, not specific to this receptor: A later analysis found that TCRs clustered in the first cohort also tended to co-occur in the 120 validation repertoires, with 94% of cluster scores above 0. The authors suggested that the approach could potentially be extended to other disease states and immunological phenotypes. While some public TCRs were present in many individuals, most TCR sequences turned up only very rarely across donors. The classifier was reported to diagnose cytomegalovirus status with high specificity and sensitivity in both the original cohort and the validation cohort. The study gave a list of about 170 TCR beta chains associated with cytomegalovirus. In vitro tests confirmed that a few of the cytomegalovirus-associated TCR beta chains recognize cytomegalovirus antigens. The validation cohort had no HLA typing available for a later analysis, so co-occurrence within that cohort was assessed over all 120 or so repertoires.

The V and J segments used are TRBV9 and TRBJ2-2, and 7 bases in between align with TRBD2. Specimen: PBMCs. This receptor was obtained from a man between 18 and 35 years old in good health and CMV-seropositive. For the CDR3, the sequence is CASSVWGLPNTGELFF. The DNA sequence reads TGTGCCAGCAGCGTTTGGGGACTACCCAACACCGGGGAGCTGTTTTTT.